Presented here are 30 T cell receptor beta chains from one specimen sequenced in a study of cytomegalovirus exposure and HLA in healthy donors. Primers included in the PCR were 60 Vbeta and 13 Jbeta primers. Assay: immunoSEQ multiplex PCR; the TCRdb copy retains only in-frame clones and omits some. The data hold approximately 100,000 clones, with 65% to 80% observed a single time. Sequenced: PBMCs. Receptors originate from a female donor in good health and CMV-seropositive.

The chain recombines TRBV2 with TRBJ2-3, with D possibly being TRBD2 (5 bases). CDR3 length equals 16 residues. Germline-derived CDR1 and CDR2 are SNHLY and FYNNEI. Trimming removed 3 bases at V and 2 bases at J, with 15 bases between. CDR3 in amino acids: CASSEGGQVYTDTQYF. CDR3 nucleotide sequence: TGTGCCAGCAGTGAGGGCGGGCAGGTATACACAGATACGCAGTATTTT.

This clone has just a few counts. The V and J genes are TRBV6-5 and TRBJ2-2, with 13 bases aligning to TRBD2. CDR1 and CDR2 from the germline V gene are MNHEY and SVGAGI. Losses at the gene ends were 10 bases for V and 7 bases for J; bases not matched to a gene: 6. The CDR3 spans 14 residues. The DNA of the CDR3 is TGTGCCACCAGGGGACTAGCGGGAATCGGGGAGCTGTTTTTT. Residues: CATRGLAGIGELFF.

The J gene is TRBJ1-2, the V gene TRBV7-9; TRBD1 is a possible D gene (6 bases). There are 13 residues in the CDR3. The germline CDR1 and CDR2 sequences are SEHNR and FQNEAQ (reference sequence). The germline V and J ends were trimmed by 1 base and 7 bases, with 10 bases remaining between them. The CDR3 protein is CASSLEAGVGYTF. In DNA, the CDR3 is TGTGCCAGCAGCTTAGAAGCAGGGGTTGGCTACACCTTC.

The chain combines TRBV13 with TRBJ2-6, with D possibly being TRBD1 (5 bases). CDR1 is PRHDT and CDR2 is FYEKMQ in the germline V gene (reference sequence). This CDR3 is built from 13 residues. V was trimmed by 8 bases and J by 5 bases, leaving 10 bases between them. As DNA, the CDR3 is TGTGCCAGCCAGGGTAATAGGGCCAACGTCCTGACTTTC. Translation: CASQGNRANVLTF.

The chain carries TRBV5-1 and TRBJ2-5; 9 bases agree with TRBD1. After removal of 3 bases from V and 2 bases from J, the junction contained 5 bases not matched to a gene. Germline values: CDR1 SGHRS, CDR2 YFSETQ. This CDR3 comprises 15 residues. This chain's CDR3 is CASSWTGAGQETQYF. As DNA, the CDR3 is TGCGCCAGCAGCTGGACAGGGGCGGGGCAAGAGACCCAGTACTTC.

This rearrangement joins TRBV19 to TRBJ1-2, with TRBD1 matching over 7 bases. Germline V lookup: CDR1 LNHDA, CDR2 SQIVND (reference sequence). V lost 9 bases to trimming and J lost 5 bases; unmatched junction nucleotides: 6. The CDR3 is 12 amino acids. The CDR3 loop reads CASEDREYGYTF. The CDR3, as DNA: TGTGCCAGCGAAGACAGGGAGTATGGCTACACCTTC.

The CDR3 reads CASSMTVSSYEQYF. CDR3 nucleotide sequence: TGTGCCAGCAGCATGACAGTTTCCTCCTACGAGCAGTACTTC. The chain joins TRBV5-8 to TRBJ2-7; perhaps TRBD1 as D (5 bases). The CDR3 runs 14 residues. Trimming cost V 4 bases and J 0 bases, with 11 bases left between them. Germline loops: CDR1 SGHTS, CDR2 YDEGEE.

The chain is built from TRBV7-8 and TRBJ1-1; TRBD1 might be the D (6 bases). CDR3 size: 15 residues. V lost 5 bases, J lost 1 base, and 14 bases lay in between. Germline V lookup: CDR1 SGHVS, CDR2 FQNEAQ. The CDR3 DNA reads TGTGCCAGCAGCCGAGACGGGACACGGAACACTGAAGCTTTCTTT. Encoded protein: CASSRDGTRNTEAFF.

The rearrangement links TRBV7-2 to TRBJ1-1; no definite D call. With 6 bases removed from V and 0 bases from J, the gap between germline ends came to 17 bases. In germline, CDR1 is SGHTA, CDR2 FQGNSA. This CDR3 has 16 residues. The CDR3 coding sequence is TGTGCCAGCAGTATCGGAGTAACTCACATGAACACTGAAGCTTTCTTT. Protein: CASSIGVTHMNTEAFF.

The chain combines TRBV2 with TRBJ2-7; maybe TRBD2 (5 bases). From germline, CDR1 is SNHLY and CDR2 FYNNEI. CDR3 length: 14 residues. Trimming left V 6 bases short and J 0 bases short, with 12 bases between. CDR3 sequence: CASRETGVSYEQYF. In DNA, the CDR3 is TGTGCCAGCAGGGAGACCGGGGTCTCCTACGAGCAGTACTTC. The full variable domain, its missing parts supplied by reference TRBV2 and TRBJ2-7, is EPEVTQTPSHQVTQMGQEVILRCVPISNHLYFYWYRQILGQKVEFLVSFYNNEISEKSEIFDDQFSVERPDGSNFTLKIRSTKLEDSAMYFCASRETGVSYEQYFGPGTRLTVT.

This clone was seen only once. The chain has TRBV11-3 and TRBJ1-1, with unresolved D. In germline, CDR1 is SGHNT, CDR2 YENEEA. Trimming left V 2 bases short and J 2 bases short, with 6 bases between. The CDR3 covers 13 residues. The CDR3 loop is CASSLTDNTEAFF. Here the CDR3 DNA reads TGTGCCAGCAGCTTAACAGACAACACTGAAGCTTTCTTT.

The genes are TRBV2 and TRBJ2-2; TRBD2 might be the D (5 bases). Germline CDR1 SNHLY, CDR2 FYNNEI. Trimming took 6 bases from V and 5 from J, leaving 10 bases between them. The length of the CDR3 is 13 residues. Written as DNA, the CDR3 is TGTGCCAGCAGGGAGGCGGAAACCGGGGAGCTGTTTTTT. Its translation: CASREAETGELFF.

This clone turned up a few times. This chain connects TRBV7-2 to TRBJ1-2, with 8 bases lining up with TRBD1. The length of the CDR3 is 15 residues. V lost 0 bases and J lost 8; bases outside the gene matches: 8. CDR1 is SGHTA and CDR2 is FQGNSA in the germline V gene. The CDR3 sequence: CASSLAPFRQGGYTF. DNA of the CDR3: TGTGCCAGCAGCTTAGCGCCCTTCAGACAGGGGGGCTACACCTTC. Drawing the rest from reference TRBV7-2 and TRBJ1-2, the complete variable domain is GAGVSQSPSNKVTEKGKDVELRCDPISGHTALYWYRQSLGQGLEFLIYFQGNSAPDKSGLPSDRFSAERTGGSVSTLTIQRTQQEDSAVYLCASSLAPFRQGGYTFGSGTRLTVV.

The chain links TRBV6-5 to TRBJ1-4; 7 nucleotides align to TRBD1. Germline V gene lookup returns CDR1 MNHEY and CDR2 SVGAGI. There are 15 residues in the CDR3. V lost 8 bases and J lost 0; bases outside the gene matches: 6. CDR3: CASRRDRATNEKLFF. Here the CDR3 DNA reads TGTGCCAGCCGGCGAGACAGGGCAACTAATGAAAAACTGTTTTTT.

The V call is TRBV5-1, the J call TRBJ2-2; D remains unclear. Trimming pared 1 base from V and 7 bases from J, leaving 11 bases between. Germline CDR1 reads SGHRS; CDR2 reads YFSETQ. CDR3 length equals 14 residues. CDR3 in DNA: TGCGCCAGCAGCTTGTCGGGTTTGAGCGGGGAGCTGTTTTTT. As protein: CASSLSGLSGELFF.

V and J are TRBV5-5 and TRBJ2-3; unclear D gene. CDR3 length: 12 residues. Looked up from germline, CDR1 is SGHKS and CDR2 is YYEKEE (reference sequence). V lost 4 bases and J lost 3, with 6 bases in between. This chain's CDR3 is CASSLATDTQYF. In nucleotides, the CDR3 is TGTGCCAGCAGCCTCGCGACAGATACGCAGTATTTT.

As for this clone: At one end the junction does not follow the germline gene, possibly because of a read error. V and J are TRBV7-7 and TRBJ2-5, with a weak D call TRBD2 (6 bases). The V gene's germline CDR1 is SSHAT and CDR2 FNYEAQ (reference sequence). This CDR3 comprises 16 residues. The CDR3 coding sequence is TGTGCTAGCAGCGCCGCCGGGGGTAGGCCTATTGAGACCCAGTACTTC. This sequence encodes CASSAAGGRPIETQYF.

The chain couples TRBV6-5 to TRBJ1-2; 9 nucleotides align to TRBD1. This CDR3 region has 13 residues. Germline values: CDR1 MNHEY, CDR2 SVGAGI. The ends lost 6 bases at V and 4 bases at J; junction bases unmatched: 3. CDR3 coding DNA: TGTGCCAGCAGCCAGGGACAGGGCTATGGCTACACCTTC. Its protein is CASSQGQGYGYTF.

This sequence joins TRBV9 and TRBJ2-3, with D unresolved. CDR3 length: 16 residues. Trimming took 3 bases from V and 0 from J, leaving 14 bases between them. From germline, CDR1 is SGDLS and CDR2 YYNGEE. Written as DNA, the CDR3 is TGTGCCAGCAGCGCGCTACGGAGTACTAGCACAGATACGCAGTATTTT. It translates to CASSALRSTSTDTQYF. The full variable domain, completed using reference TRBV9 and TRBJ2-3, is DSGVTQTPKHLITATGQRVTLRCSPRSGDLSVYWYQQSLDQGLQFLIQYYNGEERAKGNILERFSAQQFPDLHSELNLSSLELGDSALYFCASSALRSTSTDTQYFGPGTRLTVL.

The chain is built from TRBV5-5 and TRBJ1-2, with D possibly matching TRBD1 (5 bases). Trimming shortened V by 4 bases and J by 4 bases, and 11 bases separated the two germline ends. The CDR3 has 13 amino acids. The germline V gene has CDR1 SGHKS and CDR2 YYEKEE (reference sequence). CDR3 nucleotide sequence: TGTGCCAGCAGCCAGGTAGACAGCTATGGCTACACCTTC. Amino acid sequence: CASSQVDSYGYTF.

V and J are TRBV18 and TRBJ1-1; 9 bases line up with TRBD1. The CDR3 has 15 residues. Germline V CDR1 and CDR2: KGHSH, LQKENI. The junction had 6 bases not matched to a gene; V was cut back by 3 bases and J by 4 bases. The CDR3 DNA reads TGTGCCAGCTCACCTACCGGGACAGGGCCCACTGAAGCTTTCTTT. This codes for CASSPTGTGPTEAFF. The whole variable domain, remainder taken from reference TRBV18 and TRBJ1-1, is NAGVMQNPRHLVRRRGQEARLRCSPMKGHSHVYWYRQLPEEGLKFMVYLQKENIIDESGMPKERFSAEFPKEGPSILRIQQVVRGDSAAYFCASSPTGTGPTEAFFGQGTRLTVV.

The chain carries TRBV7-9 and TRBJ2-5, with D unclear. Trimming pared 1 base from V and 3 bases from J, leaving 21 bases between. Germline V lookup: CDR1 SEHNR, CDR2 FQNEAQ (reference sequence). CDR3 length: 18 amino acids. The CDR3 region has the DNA TGTGCCAGCAGCTTAGATGCCCTGGCCACACCGTCAAAAGAGACCCAGTACTTC. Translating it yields CASSLDALATPSKETQYF.

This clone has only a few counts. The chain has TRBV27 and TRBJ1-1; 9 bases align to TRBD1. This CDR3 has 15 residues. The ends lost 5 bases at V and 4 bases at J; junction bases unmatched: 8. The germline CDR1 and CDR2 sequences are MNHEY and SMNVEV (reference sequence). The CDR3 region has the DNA TGTGCCAGCAGTAACCCGGGACAGGGATCCACTGAAGCTTTCTTT. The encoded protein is CASSNPGQGSTEAFF.

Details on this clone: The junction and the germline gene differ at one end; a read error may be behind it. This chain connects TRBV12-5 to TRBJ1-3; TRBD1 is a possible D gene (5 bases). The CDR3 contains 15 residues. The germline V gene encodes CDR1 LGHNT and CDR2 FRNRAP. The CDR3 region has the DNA TGTGCTAGTGGGTTGGGGGGGGTCTCTGGAAACACCATATATTTT. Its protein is CASGLGGVSGNTIYF.

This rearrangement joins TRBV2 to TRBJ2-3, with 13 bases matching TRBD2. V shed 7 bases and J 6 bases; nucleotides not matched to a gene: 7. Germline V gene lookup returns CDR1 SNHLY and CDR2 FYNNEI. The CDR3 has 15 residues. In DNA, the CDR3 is TGTGCCAGCACCATTACGGGACTAGCGGGGGATACGCAGTATTTT. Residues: CASTITGLAGDTQYF.

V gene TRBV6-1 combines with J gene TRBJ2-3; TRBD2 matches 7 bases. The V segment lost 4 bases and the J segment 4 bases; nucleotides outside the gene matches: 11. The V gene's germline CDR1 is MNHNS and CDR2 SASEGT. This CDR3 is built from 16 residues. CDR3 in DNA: TGTGCCAGCAGTGTCCGACTAGCCTTTGGATCAGATACGCAGTATTTT. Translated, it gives CASSVRLAFGSDTQYF.

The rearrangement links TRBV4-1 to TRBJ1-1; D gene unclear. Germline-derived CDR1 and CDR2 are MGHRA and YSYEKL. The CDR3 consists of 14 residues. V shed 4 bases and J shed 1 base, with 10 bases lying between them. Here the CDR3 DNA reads TGCGCCAGCAGCCCTAGGTTGGGGAACACTGAAGCTTTCTTT. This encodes CASSPRLGNTEAFF.

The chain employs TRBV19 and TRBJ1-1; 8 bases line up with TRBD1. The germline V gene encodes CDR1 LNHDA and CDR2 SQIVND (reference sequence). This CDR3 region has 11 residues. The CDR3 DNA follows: TGTGCGACAGGGGCAAACACTGAAGCTTTCTTT. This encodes CATGANTEAFF.

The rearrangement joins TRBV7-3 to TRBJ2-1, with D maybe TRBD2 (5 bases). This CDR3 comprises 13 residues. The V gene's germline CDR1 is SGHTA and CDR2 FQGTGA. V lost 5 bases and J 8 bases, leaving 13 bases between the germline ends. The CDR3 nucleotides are TGTGCCAGCAGCGTAGCTAGCAGATATGAGCAGTTCTTC. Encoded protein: CASSVASRYEQFF.

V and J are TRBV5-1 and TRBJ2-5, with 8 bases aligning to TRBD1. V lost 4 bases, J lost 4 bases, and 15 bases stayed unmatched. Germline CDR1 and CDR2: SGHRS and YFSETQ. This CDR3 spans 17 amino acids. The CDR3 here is CASSPLVGWDRPETQYF. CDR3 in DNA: TGCGCCAGCAGCCCCCTTGTTGGTTGGGACAGGCCAGAGACCCAGTACTTC. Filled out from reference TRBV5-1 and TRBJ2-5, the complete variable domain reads KAGVTQTPRYLIKTRGQQVTLSCSPISGHRSVSWYQQTPGQGLQFLFEYFSETQRNKGNFPGRFSGRQFSNSRSEMNVSTLELGDSALYLCASSPLVGWDRPETQYFGPGTRLLVL.